Below are 25 T cell receptor beta chains sequenced from a single sample in a study of cytomegalovirus exposure and HLA in healthy donors. In the PCR, 60 Vbeta and 13 Jbeta primers were used. Assay used: immunoSEQ multiplex PCR; TCRdb lists only in-frame clones, some missing. This table has roughly 290,000 clones, approximately 90% appearing once. The sequenced sample consisted of PBMCs. The receptor source for this set is a woman younger than 30 in good health and CMV-seronegative.

V and J are TRBV10-3 and TRBJ2-2; a weak D match, TRBD1 (5 bases). The CDR3 spans 15 residues. Trimming pared 4 bases from V and 6 bases from J, leaving 15 bases between. Germline V lookup: CDR1 ENHRY, CDR2 SYGVKD. This CDR3 is CAISVVAGSAGELFF. CDR3 nucleotides: TGTGCCATCAGTGTGGTGGCAGGGTCTGCCGGGGAGCTGTTTTTT.

The chain links TRBV7-9 to TRBJ1-2; D is possibly TRBD1 (5 bases). This CDR3 has 15 amino acids. CDR1 is SEHNR and CDR2 is FQNEAQ in the germline V gene (reference sequence). V was pared by 4 bases and J by 4 bases, with 16 bases between. CDR3 in amino acids: CASSSDQPGGYGYTF. The CDR3 bases are TGTGCCAGCAGCTCAGACCAACCGGGGGGCTATGGCTACACCTTC.

The chain employs TRBV11-2 and TRBJ2-7; 7 bases agree with TRBD2. The junction had 9 bases not matched to a gene; V was cut back by 4 bases and J by 0 bases. Germline CDR1 SGHAT, CDR2 FQNNGV. CDR3 size: 16 residues. CDR3 sequence reads: CASSSADGGGSYEQYF. The DNA of the CDR3 is TGTGCCAGCAGCTCGGCGGATGGCGGGGGCTCCTACGAGCAGTACTTC.

The J gene is TRBJ2-6, the V gene TRBV7-2; D perhaps matches TRBD2 (5 bases). The CDR3 is 14 residues long. V lost 3 bases to trimming and J lost 2 bases, with 5 bases between them. Germline CDR1 and CDR2: SGHTA and FQGNSA. As DNA, the CDR3 is TGTGCCAGCAGCTTTAGCGCTGGGGCCAACGTCCTGACTTTC. This codes for CASSFSAGANVLTF.

This CDR3 reads CASSEALGPPEAFF. In DNA, the CDR3 is TGTGCCAGCAGTGAAGCCCTTGGGCCGCCTGAAGCTTTCTTT. This rearrangement joins TRBV2 to TRBJ1-1; unclear D gene. This CDR3 spans 14 amino acids. CDR1 is SNHLY, CDR2 FYNNEI, per germline. Trimming removed 0 bases at V and 6 bases at J, with 11 bases between. Based on the CDR3 plus reference TRBV2 and TRBJ1-1, the full variable domain is EPEVTQTPSHQVTQMGQEVILRCVPISNHLYFYWYRQILGQKVEFLVSFYNNEISEKSEIFDDQFSVERPDGSNFTLKIRSTKLEDSAMYFCASSEALGPPEAFFGQGTRLTVV.

On this clone: An end of the junction does not agree with germline; a read error may underlie this. This chain links TRBV29-1 with TRBJ2-3; 10 bases map to TRBD1. From germline, CDR1 is SQVTM and CDR2 ANQGSEA. The CDR3 length is 14 residues. Here the CDR3 reads CSVRDRGPTDTRYF. The CDR3, as DNA: TGCAGCGTCAGGGACAGGGGTCCGACAGATACGCGGTATTTT.

This clone was picked up many times. The V gene is TRBV19, the J gene TRBJ2-2; D call uncertain. Germline lookup yields CDR1 LNHDA and CDR2 SQIVND (reference sequence). Trimming took 5 bases from V and 7 from J, leaving 8 bases between them. The CDR3 loop spans 12 amino acids. The CDR3 here is CASSHQVGELFF. In nucleotides, the CDR3 is TGTGCCAGTAGTCATCAGGTCGGGGAGCTGTTTTTT.

This sequence joins TRBV11-2 and TRBJ1-5; 9 positions match TRBD1. Germline trimming cut 5 bases from V and 5 bases from J; bases unmatched to any gene: 1. Germline V gene sequence: CDR1 SGHAT, CDR2 FQNNGV. This CDR3 has 13 residues. The CDR3 bases are TGTGCCAGCAGCCGGACAGGGGATCAGCCCCAGCATTTT. Residues: CASSRTGDQPQHF.

The J gene is TRBJ1-2, the V gene TRBV25-1; the match to TRBD1 covers 11 bases. Germline loops: CDR1 MGHDK, CDR2 SYGVNS. The V gene end was trimmed by 8 bases and the J gene end by 5 bases; junction bases not matched to a gene: 13. This CDR3 region has 16 residues. CDR3 sequence reads: CASRPGQGGFLYGYTF. The CDR3 nucleotides are TGTGCCAGCCGACCGGGACAGGGGGGTTTTTTGTATGGCTACACCTTC.

The chain carries TRBV4-2 and TRBJ2-3; TRBD2 matches at 10 bases. The germline CDR1 and CDR2 sequences are LGHNA and YNFKEQ. The CDR3 spans 17 residues. Trimming took 3 bases from V and 5 from J; bases not matched to a gene: 11. As DNA, the CDR3 is TGTGCCAGCAGCCATCAAGAGCGGGGGGGCCGTGGAGATACGCAGTATTTT. As protein: CASSHQERGGRGDTQYF.

DNA of the CDR3: TGTGCCAGCTCACCGGACAGGGAAGGGGAGTCCTACGAGCAGTACTTC. This sequence encodes CASSPDREGESYEQYF. The chain carries TRBV18 and TRBJ2-7; 8 nucleotides align to TRBD1. In germline, CDR1 is KGHSH, CDR2 LQKENI. Trimming at V came to 3 bases and at J to 1 base, leaving 8 bases not matched to a gene. The CDR3 has 16 residues.

This chain connects TRBV12-5 to TRBJ2-3, with 7 bases that match TRBD1. The germline V gene has CDR1 LGHNT and CDR2 FRNRAP. This CDR3 spans 14 amino acids. J gave up 5 bases and V 3 bases, and 5 bases lay outside the gene matches. The CDR3 sequence is CASGFQGQRDTQYF. The CDR3 nucleotides are TGTGCTAGTGGTTTTCAGGGACAGAGAGATACGCAGTATTTT.

The rearrangement joins TRBV7-6 to TRBJ2-3; 7 bases fit TRBD1. This CDR3 is 18 amino acids long. Germline-derived CDR1 and CDR2 are SGHVS and FNYEAQ. Trimming at V came to 3 bases and at J to 2 bases, leaving 14 bases not matched to a gene. CDR3 sequence (DNA): TGTGCCAGCAGCTTCCCTCGGGGACAGCCAGACTCCACAGATACGCAGTATTTT. Protein: CASSFPRGQPDSTDTQYF.

The V and J genes are TRBV19 and TRBJ1-3; D is perhaps TRBD1 (6 bases). The CDR3 totals 17 residues. Trimming removed 1 base at V and 0 bases at J, with 13 bases between. Germline-derived CDR1 and CDR2 are LNHDA and SQIVND (reference sequence). Here the CDR3 reads CASSIGQQGYSGNTIYF. In DNA, the CDR3 is TGTGCCAGTAGTATAGGTCAACAGGGATACTCTGGAAACACCATATATTTT.

The chain recombines TRBV13 with TRBJ2-4; 11 bases agree with TRBD2. CDR3 length: 16 amino acids. The germline CDR1 and CDR2 sequences are PRHDT and FYEKMQ (reference sequence). Trimming took 6 bases from V and 4 from J; bases not matched to a gene: 8. The CDR3 sequence: CASSHTSGGAKNIQYF. The CDR3 DNA reads TGTGCCAGCAGTCACACTAGCGGGGGTGCTAAAAACATTCAGTACTTC.

The rearrangement links TRBV4-1 to TRBJ2-7; the D gene is possibly TRBD1 (6 bases). The V gene lost 5 bases and the J gene lost 3 bases, with 11 bases spanning the gap. Germline V gives CDR1 MGHRA, CDR2 YSYEKL. The length of the CDR3 is 13 residues. The CDR3 nucleotides are TGCGCCAGCAGCGGCACAGGGTTCTACGAGCAGTACTTC. Translating gives CASSGTGFYEQYF.

The chain has TRBV2 and TRBJ1-1; 7 bases line up with TRBD1. Unmatched junction bases numbered 10, after V lost 6 bases and J lost 6 bases. CDR1 SNHLY and CDR2 FYNNEI come from the germline V gene. The CDR3 contains 14 residues. CDR3 nucleotides: TGTGCCAGCAGGGGAGACAGGGTCAAGGCTGAAGCTTTCTTT. Amino acids: CASRGDRVKAEAFF.

In this sample, this clone turned up once. V usage is TRBV11-2 and J usage is TRBJ2-3; 9 nucleotides align to TRBD2. Germline CDR1 is SGHAT and CDR2 is FQNNGV. The V and J ends lost 2 bases and 3 bases, in that order; junction bases with no gene match: 6. The length of the CDR3 is 16 residues. CDR3 sequence reads: CASSLSAGGYTDTQYF. The CDR3, as DNA: TGTGCCAGCAGCTTATCAGCGGGGGGATATACAGATACGCAGTATTTT.

The chain employs TRBV21-1 and TRBJ1-2; the table's D call, TRBD1, has no DNA check behind it. TRBV21-1 corresponds to a pseudogene. The CDR3 runs to 13 residues. The CDR3 protein is CASSKCYRGGYTF. CDR3 DNA sequence: TGTGCCAGCAGCAAATGTTACAGGGGCGGCTACACCTTC.

The chain recombines TRBV7-2 with TRBJ2-6; 8 bases match TRBD1. This CDR3 is 16 amino acids long. Germline lookup yields CDR1 SGHTA and CDR2 FQGNSA. Unmatched junction bases numbered 3, after V lost 5 bases and J lost 0 bases. The CDR3 coding sequence is TGTGCCAGCAGCAGTCAGGGGGCCTCTGGGGCCAACGTCCTGACTTTC. It yields the protein CASSSQGASGANVLTF.

The chain is built from TRBV5-6 and TRBJ1-2; D remains unclear. CDR1 SGHDT and CDR2 YYEEEE come from the germline V gene. Trimming removed 2 bases from V and 0 bases from J, with 20 bases in between. The CDR3 totals 18 residues. CDR3 residues: CASSFFGREGLANYGYTF. CDR3 nucleotides: TGTGCCAGCAGCTTTTTCGGGAGGGAGGGTTTGGCTAACTATGGCTACACCTTC.

The chain couples TRBV19 to TRBJ2-3; 8 bases line up with TRBD2. Germline V lookup: CDR1 LNHDA, CDR2 SQIVND (reference sequence). After removal of 1 base from V and 1 base from J, the junction contained 4 bases not matched to a gene. This CDR3 has 16 residues. The CDR3 sequence is CASSIVAGGRTDTQYF. For the CDR3, the DNA is TGTGCCAGTAGTATAGTCGCGGGGGGACGCACAGATACGCAGTATTTT.

The chain links TRBV25-1 to TRBJ2-5, with D unresolved. This CDR3 is built from 11 residues. V was shortened by 4 bases and J by 4 bases, with 4 bases between the two germline ends. In germline, CDR1 is MGHDK, CDR2 SYGVNS. This CDR3 reads CASSAGETQYF. CDR3 nucleotides: TGTGCCAGCAGTGCGGGAGAGACCCAGTACTTC.

The CDR3 bases are TGTGCCAGCAGTGATTACGGAGGTGGCGAGCAGTACTTC. It yields the protein CASSDYGGGEQYF. V usage is TRBV6-4 and J usage is TRBJ2-7; weak D call: TRBD2 (5 bases). The CDR3 runs 13 residues. Germline CDR1 reads MRHNA; CDR2 reads SNTAGT. V shed 3 bases and J shed 6 bases, with 12 bases lying between them.

Only a few counts were recorded for this clone. The chain links TRBV2 to TRBJ1-3; D remains ambiguous. The V gene's germline CDR1 is SNHLY and CDR2 FYNNEI. Deletions cut 8 bases from V and 0 bases from J, with 11 bases between. This CDR3 contains 14 residues. This chain's CDR3 is CASLDTTSGNTIYF. The CDR3 DNA reads TGTGCCAGCCTTGACACGACCTCTGGAAACACCATATATTTT.